The 2 T cell receptor beta chains in this list originate from one sample, sequenced in a study of blood T cell repertoires in COVID-19 (TCRdb year 2020). Library prep was done by the immunoSEQ multiplex PCR assay. TCRdb provides this immuneACCESS table in a form limited to in-frame rearrangements. Some clones are lacking; in checked studies, under half of them reflect an unresolved V gene, and why the rest are absent is not known. The sample records approximately 40,000 clones, about 80% of which are singletons. The ten most abundant clones make up 40% to 45% of the sample. The material sequenced was peripheral blood. Receptors were obtained from a human donor in a cohort sampled during active COVID-19.

The chain has TRBV14 and TRBJ2-5; TRBD1 matches 8 bases. Germline V lookup: CDR1 SGHDN, CDR2 FVKESK. The CDR3 is 15 residues long. The V and J ends lost 1 base and 5 bases, in that order; junction bases with no gene match: 6. The CDR3 DNA reads as TGTGCCAGCAGCCAAGCCAGGGGGCGGGGTGAGACCCAGTACTTC. Its translation: CASSQARGRGETQYF.

The chain is built from TRBV30 and TRBJ2-1, with 7 bases lining up with TRBD1. This CDR3 is built from 14 residues. The germline V gene encodes CDR1 GTSNPN and CDR2 SVGIG (reference sequence). V shed 1 base and J 2 bases; nucleotides not matched to a gene: 2. The CDR3 here is CAWSGDSPYNEQFF. CDR3 coding DNA: TGTGCCTGGAGTGGGGACAGTCCCTACAATGAGCAGTTCTTC. Combining the CDR3 with reference TRBV30 and TRBJ2-1 gives the whole variable domain SQTIHQWPATLVQPVGSPLSLECTVEGTSNPNLYWYRQAAGRGLQLLFYSVGIGQISSEVPQNLSASRPQDRQFILSSKKLLLSDSGFYLCAWSGDSPYNEQFFGPGTRLTVL.